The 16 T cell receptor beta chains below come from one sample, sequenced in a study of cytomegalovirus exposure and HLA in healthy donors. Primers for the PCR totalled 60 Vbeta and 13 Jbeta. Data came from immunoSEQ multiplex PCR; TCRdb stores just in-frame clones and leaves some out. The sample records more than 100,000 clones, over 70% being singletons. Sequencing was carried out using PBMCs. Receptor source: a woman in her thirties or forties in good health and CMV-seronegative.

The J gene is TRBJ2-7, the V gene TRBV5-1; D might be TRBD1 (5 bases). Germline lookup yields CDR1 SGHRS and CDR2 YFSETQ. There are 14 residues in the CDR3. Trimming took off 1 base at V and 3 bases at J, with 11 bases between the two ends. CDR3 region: CASSLQGLSYEQYF. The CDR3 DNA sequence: TGCGCCAGCAGCTTGCAGGGTCTGAGCTACGAGCAGTACTTC.

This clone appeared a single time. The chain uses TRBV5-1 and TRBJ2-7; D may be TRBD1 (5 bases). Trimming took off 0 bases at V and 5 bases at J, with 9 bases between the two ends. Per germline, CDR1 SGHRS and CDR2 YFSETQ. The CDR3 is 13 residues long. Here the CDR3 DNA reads TGCGCCAGCAGCTTGGGGGGCTCTCACGAGCAGTACTTC. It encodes CASSLGGSHEQYF.

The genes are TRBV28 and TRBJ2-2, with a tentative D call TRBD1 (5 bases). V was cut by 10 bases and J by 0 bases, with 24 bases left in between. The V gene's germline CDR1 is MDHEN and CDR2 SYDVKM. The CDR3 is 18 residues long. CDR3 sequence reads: CAIAGLDNRRSNTGELFF. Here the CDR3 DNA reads TGTGCCATCGCCGGTCTGGACAACCGAAGATCGAACACCGGGGAGCTGTTTTTT. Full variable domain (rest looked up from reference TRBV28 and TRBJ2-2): DVKVTQSSRYLVKRTGEKVFLECVQDMDHENMFWYRQDPGLGLRLIYFSYDVKMKEKGDIPEGYSVSREKKERFSLILESASTNQTSMYLCAIAGLDNRRSNTGELFFGEGSRLTVL.

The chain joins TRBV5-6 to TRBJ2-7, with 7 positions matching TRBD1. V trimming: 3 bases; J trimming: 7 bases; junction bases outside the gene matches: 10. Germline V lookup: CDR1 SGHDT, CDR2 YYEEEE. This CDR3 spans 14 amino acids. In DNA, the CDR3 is TGTGCCAGCAGCTCCGGGACAGAGGTGGTGGAGCAGTACTTC. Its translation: CASSSGTEVVEQYF.

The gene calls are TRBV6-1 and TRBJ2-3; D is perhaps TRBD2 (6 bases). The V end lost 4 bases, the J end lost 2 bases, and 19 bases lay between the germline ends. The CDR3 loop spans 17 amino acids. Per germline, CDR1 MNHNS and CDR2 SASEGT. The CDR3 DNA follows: TGTGCCAGCAGTGGAACGGGACTCATCATCATCACAGATACGCAGTATTTT. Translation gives CASSGTGLIIITDTQYF.

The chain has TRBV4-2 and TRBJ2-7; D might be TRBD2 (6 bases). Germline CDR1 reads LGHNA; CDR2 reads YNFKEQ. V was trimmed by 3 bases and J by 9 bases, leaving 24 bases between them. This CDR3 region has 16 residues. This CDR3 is CASSQGRESLTSGQYF. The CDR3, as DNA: TGTGCCAGCAGCCAGGGCCGGGAGAGCCTTACGAGTGGGCAGTACTTC.

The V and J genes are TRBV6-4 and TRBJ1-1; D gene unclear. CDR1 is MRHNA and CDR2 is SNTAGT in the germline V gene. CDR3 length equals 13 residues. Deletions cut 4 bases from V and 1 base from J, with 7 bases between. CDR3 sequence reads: CASSAQKNTEAFF. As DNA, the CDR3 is TGTGCCAGCAGTGCACAGAAGAACACTGAAGCTTTCTTT.

In nucleotides, the CDR3 is TGCAGCGTTGACCTCCGACTAGAACGGAGCACAGATACGCAGTATTTT. Translating gives CSVDLRLERSTDTQYF. The chain links TRBV29-1 to TRBJ2-3, with a weak D call TRBD2 (6 bases). Germline CDR1 and CDR2: SQVTM and ANQGSEA. This CDR3 is 16 amino acids long. V was cut by 3 bases and J by 0 bases, with 16 bases left in between.

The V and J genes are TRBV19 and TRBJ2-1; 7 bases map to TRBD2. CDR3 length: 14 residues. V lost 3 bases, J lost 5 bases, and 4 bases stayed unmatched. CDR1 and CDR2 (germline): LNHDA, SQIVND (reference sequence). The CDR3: CASSMQTSNNEQFF. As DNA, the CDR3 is TGTGCCAGTAGTATGCAGACTAGCAACAATGAGCAGTTCTTC.

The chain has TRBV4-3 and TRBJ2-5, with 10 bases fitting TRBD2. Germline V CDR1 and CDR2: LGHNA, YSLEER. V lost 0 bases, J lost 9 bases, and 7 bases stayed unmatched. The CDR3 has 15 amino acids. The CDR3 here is CASSQELAGRRAQYF. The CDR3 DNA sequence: TGCGCCAGCAGCCAAGAACTAGCGGGAAGGCGGGCCCAGTACTTC.

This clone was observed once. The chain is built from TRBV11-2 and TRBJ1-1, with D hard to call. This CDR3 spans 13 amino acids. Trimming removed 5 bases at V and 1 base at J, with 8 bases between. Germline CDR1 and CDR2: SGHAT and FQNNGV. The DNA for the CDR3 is TGTGCCAGCAGCCTAGTGGCGAACACTGAAGCTTTCTTT. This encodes CASSLVANTEAFF.

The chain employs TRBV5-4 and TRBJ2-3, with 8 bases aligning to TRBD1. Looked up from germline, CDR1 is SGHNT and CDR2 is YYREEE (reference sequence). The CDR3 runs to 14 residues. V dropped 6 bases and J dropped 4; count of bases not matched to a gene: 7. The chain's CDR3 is CASTLQGGADTQYF. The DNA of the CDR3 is TGTGCCAGCACCTTACAGGGGGGCGCAGATACGCAGTATTTT.

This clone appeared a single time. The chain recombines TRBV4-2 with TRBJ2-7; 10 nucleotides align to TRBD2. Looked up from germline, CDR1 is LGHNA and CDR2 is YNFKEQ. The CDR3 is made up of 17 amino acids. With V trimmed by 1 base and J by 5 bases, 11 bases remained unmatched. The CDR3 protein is CASSQGRWVAGGHEQYF. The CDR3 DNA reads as TGTGCCAGCAGCCAAGGGCGTTGGGTAGCGGGAGGCCACGAGCAGTACTTC.

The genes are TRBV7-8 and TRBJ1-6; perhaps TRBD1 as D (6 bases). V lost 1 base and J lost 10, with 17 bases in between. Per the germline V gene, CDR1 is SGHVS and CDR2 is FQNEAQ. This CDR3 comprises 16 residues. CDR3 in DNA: TGTGCCAGCAGCTTAGAAGGTACAGGGATAAGGTCACCCCTCCACTTT. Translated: CASSLEGTGIRSPLHF.

CDR3 protein: CASSLENTGGQFF. CDR3 bases: TGTGCCAGCAGCTTAGAAAATACAGGGGGACAGTTCTTC. The V and J genes are TRBV7-2 and TRBJ2-1; TRBD1 matches 8 bases. The CDR3 consists of 13 residues. Germline assignment: CDR1 SGHTA and CDR2 FQGNSA. V shed 1 base and J 13 bases; nucleotides not matched to a gene: 6.

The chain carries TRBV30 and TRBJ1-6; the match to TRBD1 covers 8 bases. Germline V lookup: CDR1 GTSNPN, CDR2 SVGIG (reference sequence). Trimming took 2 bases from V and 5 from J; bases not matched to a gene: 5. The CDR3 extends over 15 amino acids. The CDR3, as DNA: TGTGCCTGGAGTATACCGGGACAGGATAATTCACCCCTCCACTTT. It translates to CAWSIPGQDNSPLHF.